This TCR beta chain was identified during a study of cytomegalovirus exposure and HLA in healthy donors. Study findings and constraints: CMV serostatus stood as the only immune exposure information on hand.

Concerning this clone: Its target is not known.

60 Vbeta and 13 Jbeta primers were used in PCR. Generated by immunoSEQ multiplex PCR, the TCRdb table keeps only in-frame clones and is missing some. The sample holds about 240,000 clones, approximately 85% seen once. V lost 0 bases to trimming and J lost 8 bases, with 16 bases between them. The CDR3 extends over 15 amino acids. Germline CDR1 is LGHNT and CDR2 is FRNRAP. This sequence originates from a girl aged 2 to 9 in good health and CMV-seronegative. The chain carries TRBV12-5 and TRBJ1-2; a weak D match, TRBD1 (6 bases). Sequences were obtained from PBMCs. CDR3 nucleotides: TGTGCTAGTGGTTTGGTAGCGGGGGCTCCTTTCGGCTACACCTTC. This translates into CASGLVAGAPFGYTF. Complete variable domain (other parts from reference TRBV12-5 and TRBJ1-2): DARVTQTPRHKVTEMGQEVTMRCQPILGHNTVFWYRQTMMQGLELLAYFRNRAPLDDSGMPKDRFSAEMPDATLATLKIQPSEPRDSAVYFCASGLVAGAPFGYTFGSGTRLTVV.